This note documents a single T cell receptor beta chain sequence. These data are taken from a study of control samples from healthy donors and cancer patients. V dropped 2 bases and J dropped 5 bases, with 15 bases sitting between them. Germline assignment: CDR1 SGHAT and CDR2 FQNNGV. The CDR3 has 15 amino acids. TCRdb's table, derived via immunoSEQ multiplex PCR, lists solely in-frame clones and lacks some. Of approximately 150,000 clones listed, 70% to 90% are singletons. The TCR originated in a man aged 18 to 30 in good health. The rearrangement joins TRBV11-2 to TRBJ2-5; tentatively, D is TRBD1 or TRBD2 (6 bases each). Material: blood. The CDR3 region is CASSLRTGAWETQYF. DNA for the CDR3: TGTGCCAGCAGCTTACGAACGGGGGCGTGGGAGACCCAGTACTTC.